This TCR beta chain came from a study of T cell responses to AZD1222 COVID-19 vaccine. Clones were read by immunoSEQ multiplex PCR, and TCRdb kept only the in-frame ones, dropping some. The sample gives some 130,000 clones, 88% of which show up once; 7.5% to 8% is in the top ten. The CDR3 runs to 13 residues. The germline V gene has CDR1 SGDLS and CDR2 YYNGEE. With 3 bases removed from V and 4 bases from J, the gap between germline ends came to 10 bases. This clonotype was sampled from an adult in good health. The sample was peripheral blood, taken on day 0 of AZD1222 vaccination. The rearrangement uses TRBV9 and TRBJ1-1, with D perhaps matching TRBD1 (5 bases). The CDR3 nucleotides are TGTGCCAGCAGCGGAACAGGTCTCACTGAAGCTTTCTTT. Translating it yields CASSGTGLTEAFF.